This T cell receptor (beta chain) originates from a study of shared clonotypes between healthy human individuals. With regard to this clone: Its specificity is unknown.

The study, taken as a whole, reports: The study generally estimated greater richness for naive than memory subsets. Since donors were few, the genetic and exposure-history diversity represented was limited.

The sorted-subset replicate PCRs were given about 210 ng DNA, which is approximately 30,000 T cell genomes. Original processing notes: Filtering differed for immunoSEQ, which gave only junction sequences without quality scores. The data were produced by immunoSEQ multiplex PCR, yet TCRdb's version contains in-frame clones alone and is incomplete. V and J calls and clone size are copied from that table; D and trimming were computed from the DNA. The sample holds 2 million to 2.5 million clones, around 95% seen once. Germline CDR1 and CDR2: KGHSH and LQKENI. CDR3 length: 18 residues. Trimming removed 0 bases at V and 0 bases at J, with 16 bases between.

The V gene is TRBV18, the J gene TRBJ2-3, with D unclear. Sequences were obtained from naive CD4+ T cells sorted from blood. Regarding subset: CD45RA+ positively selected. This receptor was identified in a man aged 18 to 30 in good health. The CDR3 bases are TGTGCCAGCTCACCACCGGTAGCTAGAGAATCTAGCACAGATACGCAGTATTTT. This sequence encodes CASSPPVARESSTDTQYF.